The source of this TCR beta chain is a study of vaccination effects on CD4 cells after COVID-19. Study-level results: In the late period after vaccination, infection- and vaccine-induced clones contracted markedly.

V shed 0 bases and J shed 4 bases, with 5 bases lying between them. The germline gives CDR1 PRHDT, CDR2 FYEKMQ (reference sequence). The CDR3 length is 13 residues. Note on this clone: Antigen unknown.

Repertoires were generated with immunoSEQ multiplex PCR, while TCRdb's copy carries only in-frame clones and drops some. The sample records around 30,000 clones, approximately 62% being singletons. CD4+ T cells specific for antigen were expanded with viral peptide pools by the ViraFEST assay before sequencing. Having been cultured for 10 days, the cells underwent CD4+ T cell isolation. It was between March and December 2020 that the person had a SARS-CoV-2 infection confirmed by PCR. The receptor was isolated from a human donor who had a prior SARS-CoV-2 infection. The sequences come from CD4+ T cells from PBMCs cultured with SARS-CoV-2 spike peptides, collected before COVID-19 vaccination. The rearrangement joins TRBV13 to TRBJ2-3; D unresolved. This chain's CDR3 is CASSLGHADTQYF. CDR3 nucleotide sequence: TGTGCCAGCAGCTTAGGACACGCAGATACGCAGTATTTT. The entire variable domain, with the rest obtained from reference TRBV13 and TRBJ2-3, is as follows: AAGVIQSPRHLIKEKRETATLKCYPIPRHDTVYWYQQGPGQDPQFLISFYEKMQSDKGSIPDRFSAQQFSDYHSELNMSSLELGDSALYFCASSLGHADTQYFGPGTRLTVL.